This TCR beta chain was recorded in a study of graft-versus-host responses after intestinal transplantation. Study-level background: Induction with anti-thymocyte globulin, then tacrolimus and steroids for roughly 3 years, was given to all recipients.

The germline V gene has CDR1 LGHNA and CDR2 YSLEER. J gave up 4 bases and V 1 base, and 6 bases lay outside the gene matches. This CDR3 region has 15 residues. Study-wide results and limits: Individuals who had graft-donor T cell macrochimerism had allografts that showed high graft-versus-host to host-versus-graft clonal ratios.

On this clone itself: No antigen is known for it.

TCRdb's copy holds only in-frame clones and misses some; the assay was immunoSEQ multiplex PCR. Of some 88,000 clones listed, around 93% are singletons. The sample was unstimulated CD8+ T cells sorted from spleen or lymph node cells, taken before intestinal transplant. The rearrangement links TRBV4-3 to TRBJ2-7, with 8 bases fitting TRBD2. This TCR derives from a human donor who received an intestinal transplant. The CDR3 coding sequence is TGCGCCAGCAGCCAAGGGGTAGCGGGGATTTACGAGCAGTACTTC. Its translation is CASSQGVAGIYEQYF.